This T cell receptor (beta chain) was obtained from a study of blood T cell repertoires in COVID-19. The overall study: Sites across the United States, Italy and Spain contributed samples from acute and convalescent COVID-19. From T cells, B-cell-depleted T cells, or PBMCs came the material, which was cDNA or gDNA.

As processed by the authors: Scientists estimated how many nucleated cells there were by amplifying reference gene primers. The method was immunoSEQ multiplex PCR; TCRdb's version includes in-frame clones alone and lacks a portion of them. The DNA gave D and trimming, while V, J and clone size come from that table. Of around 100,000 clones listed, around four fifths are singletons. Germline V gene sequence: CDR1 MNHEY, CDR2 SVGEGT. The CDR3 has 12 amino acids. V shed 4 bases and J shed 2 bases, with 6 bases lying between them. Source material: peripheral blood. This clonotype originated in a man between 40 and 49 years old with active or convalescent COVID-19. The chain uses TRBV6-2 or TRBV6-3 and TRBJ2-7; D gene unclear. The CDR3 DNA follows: TGTGCCAGCAGTTCCGCGACCTACGAGCAGTACTTC. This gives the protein CASSSATYEQYF.